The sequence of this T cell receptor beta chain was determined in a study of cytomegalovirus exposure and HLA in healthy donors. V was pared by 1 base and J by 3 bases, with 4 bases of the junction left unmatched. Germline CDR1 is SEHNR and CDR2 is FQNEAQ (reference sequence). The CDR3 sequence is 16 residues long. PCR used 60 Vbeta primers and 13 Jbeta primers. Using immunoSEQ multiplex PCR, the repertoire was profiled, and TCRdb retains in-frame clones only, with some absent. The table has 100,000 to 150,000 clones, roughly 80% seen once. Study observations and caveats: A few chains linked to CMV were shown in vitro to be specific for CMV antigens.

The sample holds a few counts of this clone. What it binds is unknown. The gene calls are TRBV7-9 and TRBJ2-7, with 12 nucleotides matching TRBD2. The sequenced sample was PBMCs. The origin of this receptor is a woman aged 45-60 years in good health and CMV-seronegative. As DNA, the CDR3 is TGTGCCAGCAGCTTAGGGTCTAGCGGGAGGGACTACGAGCAGTACTTC. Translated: CASSLGSSGRDYEQYF.